This is a list of T cell receptor beta chains from one sample in a study of breast tumors, draining lymph nodes, adjacent tissues. TCRdb processed the multiplex PCR reads anew with MiXCR; each CDR3 protein has one entry. The sample includes about 180,000 distinct CDR3 sequences, around a third seen only once; the top ten take about 4.5%. The material sequenced was axillary lymph node tissue. The receptor source for this set is a female donor with breast cancer. Some clones in this sample may be carry-over from other donors' samples. CDR3s include the opening cysteine and the closing phenylalanine or tryptophan. The order of the fields is J gene, clone size, V gene, D gene, CDR3 DNA, CDR3 protein. D genes are given only for firm matches. Expanded clones are given a class, and other clones once, few, many or no size at all.

TRBJ2-1 | many | TRBV20-1 | - | TGCAGTGCTAGAGATCCTAGCGTGTATGGTCATGAGCAGTTCTTC | CSARDPSVYGHEQFF
TRBJ2-1 | many | TRBV9 | TRBD2 | TGTGCCAGCAGCGTAGGGCCAAGGACTAGCGGTCCAGGTGAGCAGTTCTTC | CASSVGPRTSGPGEQFF
TRBJ2-7 | - | TRBV11-3 | - | TGTGCCAGCAGCTTTGGTAGGGGCTGGCAGATCGAGCAGTACTTC | CASSFGRGWQIEQYF
TRBJ2-5 | many | TRBV24-1 | - | TGTGCCACCAGTGATTACCGGTCCCTACGCGGAGAGACCCAGTACTTC | CATSDYRSLRGETQYF
TRBJ1-1 | few | TRBV9 | - | TGTGCCAGCAGCGTATGGTTGAACACTGAAGCTTTCTTT | CASSVWLNTEAFF
TRBJ2-5 | - | TRBV4-1 | - | TGCGCCAGCAGCCAAGGTGAAAGGGGTCGAGAGACCCAGTACTTC | CASSQGERGRETQYF
TRBJ2-4 | few | TRBV3-1 | - | TGTGCCAGCAGCCAAGTAGGGGCTGCCAACATTCAGTACTTC | CASSQVGAANIQYF
TRBJ1-3 | - | TRBV20-1 | TRBD1 | TGCAGTGCGATACCTGACAGGGAAACTGGAAACACCATATATTTT | CSAIPDRETGNTIYF
TRBJ2-3 | many | TRBV20-1 | - | TGCAGTGCTATTGACGGTGATACGCAGTATTTT | CSAIDGDTQYF
TRBJ1-4 | many | TRBV2 | - | TGTGCCAGCAGTGAACAGGACTGGTCGGGACTGTTTTTT | CASSEQDWSGLFF
TRBJ2-5 | many | TRBV11-2 | TRBD1 | TGTGCCAGCAGCTTAGTGACAGGGGCCGGGGAGACCCAGTACTTC | CASSLVTGAGETQYF
TRBJ2-5 | many | TRBV30 | TRBD2 | TGTGCCTGGAGTGTAGGGCTAGCGGGAGCGGGGGGAGAGACCCAGTACTTC | CAWSVGLAGAGGETQYF
TRBJ1-1 | - | TRBV29-1 | - | TGCAGCGTTATTAAATCCCAGGGCACTGAAGCTTTCTTT | CSVIKSQGTEAFF
TRBJ2-7 | - | TRBV15 | - | TGTGCCACCAGCGTTGTACAGGCATCCTCCTACGAGCAGTACTTC | CATSVVQASSYEQYF
TRBJ2-1 | - | TRBV12-3/TRBV12-4 | TRBD2 | TGTGCCAGCAGTTTGGGGACTAGCGGCACGGCGCAGTTCTTC | CASSLGTSGTAQFF
TRBJ2-1 | many | TRBV3-1 | - | TGTGCCAGCAGCCTCACGACTAGTCGGGCCCCGTTCTTC | CASSLTTSRAPFF
TRBJ2-6 | many | TRBV19 | - | TGTGCCAGTAGTAGGGCCGGGACCATCATGAAGGGGGCCAACGTCCTGACTTTC | CASSRAGTIMKGANVLTF
TRBJ2-5 | many | TRBV7-2 | - | TGTGCCAGCAGCTCGGGCAGACAAGAGACCCAGTACTTC | CASSSGRQETQYF
TRBJ1-1 | - | TRBV20-1 | TRBD1 | TGCAGTGCTAGCGGACAGGGGAACACTGAAGCTTTCTTT | CSASGQGNTEAFF
TRBJ1-2 | - | TRBV5-1 | - | TGCGCCAGCAGCTATCAGGGCAGTCATATCTATGGCTACACCTTC | CASSYQGSHIYGYTF
TRBJ1-1 | few | TRBV11-3 | - | TGTGCCAGCAGCTTCCGGGACAAAGCTGAAGCTTTCTTT | CASSFRDKAEAFF
TRBJ2-5 | many | TRBV12-3/TRBV12-4 | - | TGTGCCAGCAGTTTAACGATCCACAGGGTCCACGAGACCCAGTACTTC | CASSLTIHRVHETQYF
TRBJ2-1 | - | TRBV12-3/TRBV12-4 | - | TGTGCCAGCAGACGTAGCCCGGATGTGGGTGAGCAGTTCTTC | CASRRSPDVGEQFF
TRBJ1-4 | - | TRBV11-2 | TRBD1 | TGTGCCAGCAGCTTAATCGGGACAGGGGAGGAAAAACTGTTTTTT | CASSLIGTGEEKLFF
TRBJ2-3 | many | TRBV20-1 | - | TGCAGTGCTAGAGATGTAGTGGGGGGTAGCGCTTTCACAGATACGCAGTATTTT | CSARDVVGGSAFTDTQYF
TRBJ2-4 | - | TRBV20-1 | - | TGCAGTGGGGGGGGGGGCGTCAAAAACATTCAGTACTTC | CSGGGGVKNIQYF
TRBJ2-7 | few | TRBV3-1 | - | TGTGCCAGCAGCCAAGGTGAGACCGGACCCTACGAGCAGTACTTC | CASSQGETGPYEQYF
TRBJ2-5 | - | TRBV10-2 | TRBD2 | TGCGCCAGCAGTGAGTTGGCGGGAGGGCCAGCAGAGACCCAGTACTTC | CASSELAGGPAETQYF
TRBJ1-5 | few | TRBV6-6 | - | TGTGCCAGCAGTCCGTGGGGGTCCTATAGCAATCAGCCCCAGCATTTT | CASSPWGSYSNQPQHF
TRBJ2-7 | many | TRBV5-1 | - | TGCGCCAGCAGCTTGGGTGGAAGCGAGCAGTACTTC | CASSLGGSEQYF
TRBJ2-5 | - | TRBV12-3/TRBV12-4 | - | TGTGCCAGCAGTTTCGCAGGGGAATCGGAGACCCAGTACTTC | CASSFAGESETQYF
TRBJ2-7 | - | TRBV6-1 | - | TGTGCCAGCAGTCAAGAAAGCCCAGGCTACGAGCAGTACTTC | CASSQESPGYEQYF
TRBJ2-5 | - | TRBV11-2 | TRBD2 | TGTGCCAGCAGCCTTCTAGCGGGGGGGCTAGAGACCCAGTACTTC | CASSLLAGGLETQYF
TRBJ1-6 | - | TRBV12-3/TRBV12-4 | TRBD1 | TGTGCCAGCAGTTTACTAGCGGGACAGGGGCAATCACCCCTCCACTTT | CASSLLAGQGQSPLHF
TRBJ1-4 | - | TRBV15 | TRBD1 | TGTGCCACCAGCAAAGGGAGGGGGCGGACTGATGAAAGACTGTTTTTT | CATSKGRGRTDERLFF
TRBJ2-7 | - | TRBV5-5 | TRBD2 | TGTGCCAGCAGCCCCGGGACTACCGGGAGGGCTGTGCAGCAGTACTTC | CASSPGTTGRAVQQYF
TRBJ1-1 | - | TRBV2 | - | TGTGCCAGCAGTGAAATAAGCGGGGATCCATATCTCGCTGAAGCTTTCTTT | CASSEISGDPYLAEAFF
TRBJ2-3 | many | TRBV20-1 | TRBD2 | TGCAGTGCTAGGGCAACCCTACTAGCGAGCCTTTTCACAGATACGCAGTATTTT | CSARATLLASLFTDTQYF
TRBJ1-5 | many | TRBV7-9 | - | TGTGCCAGCAGCCAGGCAGGGCCTAGCAATCAGCCCCAGCATTTT | CASSQAGPSNQPQHF
TRBJ1-4 | many | TRBV15 | - | TGTGCCACCAGCAGAGAGAATACAGTCCCTAATGAAAAACTGTTTTTT | CATSRENTVPNEKLFF
TRBJ2-3 | many | TRBV5-1 | - | TGCGCCAGCAGCCTCGAGGGGCGCATCACAGATACGCAGTATTTT | CASSLEGRITDTQYF
TRBJ2-2 | many | TRBV6-6 | - | TGTGCCAGCAGCCAGACTTGGACGAACACCGGGGAGCTGTTTTTT | CASSQTWTNTGELFF
TRBJ1-1 | once | TRBV19 | - | TGTGCCAGTAGTATAGCGTTCGAACTTCGGGTCACTGAAGCTTTCTTT | CASSIAFELRVTEAFF
TRBJ1-5 | many | TRBV5-5 | - | TGTGCCAGCAGCTTATCTGGGAGGCCTCAGCCCCAGCATTTT | CASSLSGRPQPQHF
TRBJ2-5 | - | TRBV20-1 | TRBD2 | TGCAGTGCGGGACTAGCGGAATCGCGGGGGAAGACCCAGTACTTC | CSAGLAESRGKTQYF
TRBJ2-5 | many | TRBV19 | - | TGTGCCAGTAGGACCGGGGCGGAAGAGACCCAGTACTTC | CASRTGAEETQYF
TRBJ2-3 | many | TRBV20-1 | - | TGCAGTGCTAGACGGCCGCAGACGGGGAATACGCAGTATTTT | CSARRPQTGNTQYF
TRBJ1-4 | many | TRBV7-6 | - | TGTGCCAGCAGCCTGACGCCGACCGGAAAACTGTTTTTT | CASSLTPTGKLFF
TRBJ1-1 | once | TRBV20-1 | - | TGCAGTGCTAGAGACCGTCAGGCTGCGAACACTGAAGCTTTCTTT | CSARDRQAANTEAFF
TRBJ1-2 | many | TRBV6-4 | - | TGTGCCAGCAGTGACGCAGGGGCAGGGTATGGCTACACCTTC | CASSDAGAGYGYTF
TRBJ2-1 | many | TRBV20-1 | - | TGCAGTGCGAGGCGGGGTTCCAATGAGCAGTTCTTC | CSARRGSNEQFF
TRBJ2-3 | many | TRBV7-8 | TRBD2 | TGTGCCAGCAGCGCACGGAGCGGGGGCCGGTCAGATACGCAGTATTTT | CASSARSGGRSDTQYF
TRBJ2-2 | - | TRBV25-1 | - | TGTGCCAGCAGTGTCCCGCTCGGGACAGGGTTAGCGGGGGGATACACCGGGGAGCTGTTTTTT | CASSVPLGTGLAGGYTGELFF
TRBJ2-7 | many | TRBV5-5 | - | TGTGCCAGCAGTTCCGGACAGATCAGCCCATGGGAGCAGTACTTC | CASSSGQISPWEQYF
TRBJ1-3 | many | TRBV5-4 | - | TGTGCCAGCAGGGTGGACGGTACCTCTGGAAACACCATATATTTT | CASRVDGTSGNTIYF
TRBJ1-5 | medium-sized | TRBV7-8 | - | TGTGCCAGCAGCTTAGAGCGGGGCCCCAGTCAGCCCCAGCATTTT | CASSLERGPSQPQHF
TRBJ2-7 | - | TRBV7-8 | TRBD2 | TGTGCCAGCAGCTTAAGTAGCGGGGGGACCTACGAGCAGTACTTC | CASSLSSGGTYEQYF
TRBJ1-6 | many | TRBV7-2 | - | TGTGCCAGCAGCCTCTGGCATTCACCCCTCCACTTT | CASSLWHSPLHF
TRBJ2-3 | many | TRBV9 | - | TGTGCCAGCAGCGCCTCAGGGTCAGGGGAGAGAGAGTATTTT | CASSASGSGEREYF